The 16 T cell receptor beta chains below all came from one sample that was sequenced in a study of blood T cell repertoires in COVID-19. Assay: immunoSEQ multiplex PCR; the TCRdb copy retains only in-frame clones and omits some. The sample comprises around 300,000 clones, 85% to 90% of which are singletons, and 1.5% to 2% rests with the top ten. Sequenced: PBMCs or T cells enriched from blood (not recorded which). Source of these receptors: a woman younger than 30 with acute COVID-19.

This clone occurred a few times. This sequence joins TRBV6-5 and TRBJ1-2, with 7 bases lining up with TRBD1. CDR3 size: 14 residues. Per the germline V gene, CDR1 is MNHEY and CDR2 is SVGAGI. V was clipped by 1 base and J by 9 bases; unmatched bases: 8. CDR3 bases: TGTGCCAGCAGTTACTACAGGGGCGGAAAAAGCTACACCTTC. Residues: CASSYYRGGKSYTF.

The chain has TRBV18 and TRBJ1-1; D is ambiguous. The CDR3 length is 13 residues. Germline values: CDR1 KGHSH, CDR2 LQKENI. Trimming stripped 2 bases from V and 3 bases from J, with 7 bases between. Here the CDR3 reads CASSPGRDTEAFF. Written as DNA, the CDR3 is TGTGCCAGCTCACCAGGGAGGGACACTGAAGCTTTCTTT.

The chain employs TRBV20-1 and TRBJ2-5; perhaps TRBD1 as D (5 bases). The CDR3 is 11 amino acids. Looked up from germline, CDR1 is DFQATT and CDR2 is SNEGSKA (reference sequence). Trimming removed 3 bases at V and 4 bases at J, with 6 bases between. CDR3 amino acids: CSARGRETQYF. The CDR3 nucleotides read TGCAGTGCTAGGGGGCGAGAGACCCAGTACTTC.

The genes are TRBV28 and TRBJ1-1; 7 bases fit TRBD1. This CDR3 region has 17 residues. With 3 bases clipped from V and 4 bases from J, the junction kept 14 bases outside the gene matches. Germline CDR1 MDHEN, CDR2 SYDVKM. This chain's CDR3 is CASSLQTTTGPSTEAFF. The CDR3 coding sequence is TGTGCCAGCAGTTTGCAGACGACGACAGGGCCAAGCACTGAAGCTTTCTTT.

A single count supports this clone. The chain employs TRBV19 and TRBJ2-3; the D gene is possibly TRBD1 (5 bases). V shed 2 bases and J shed 1 base, with 22 bases lying between them. CDR1 is LNHDA, CDR2 SQIVND, per germline (reference sequence). This CDR3 is built from 19 residues. The CDR3: CASSILTDLFGLGTDTQYF. In DNA, the CDR3 is TGTGCCAGTAGTATATTGACAGACCTTTTCGGGCTCGGCACAGATACGCAGTATTTT. Based on the CDR3 plus reference TRBV19 and TRBJ2-3, the full variable domain is DGGITQSPKYLFRKEGQNVTLSCEQNLNHDAMYWYRQDPGQGLRLIYYSQIVNDFQKGDIAEGYSVSREKKESFPLTVTSAQKNPTAFYLCASSILTDLFGLGTDTQYFGPGTRLTVL.

This clone was counted a single time. The chain recombines TRBV7-9 with TRBJ1-6; perhaps TRBD1 as D (6 bases). The CDR3 spans 16 residues. The germline gives CDR1 SEHNR, CDR2 FQNEAQ (reference sequence). V lost 1 base to trimming and J lost 5 bases, with 12 bases between them. In nucleotides, the CDR3 is TGTGCCAGCAGCTTAGGGGACACCTTAAATAATTCACCCCTCCACTTT. This sequence encodes CASSLGDTLNNSPLHF.

The chain links TRBV27 to TRBJ2-7; tentatively, D is TRBD2 (6 bases). Germline CDR1 MNHEY, CDR2 SMNVEV (reference sequence). Trimming took 6 bases from V and 2 from J, leaving 20 bases between them. CDR3 length: 16 residues. The CDR3 loop reads CASRGLVGAPTYEQYF. In DNA form, the CDR3 reads TGTGCCAGCAGGGGACTCGTAGGGGCACCGACCTACGAGCAGTACTTC.

The chain has TRBV9 and TRBJ2-3, with TRBD2 identical over 9 bases. Losses at the gene ends were 4 bases for V and 2 bases for J; bases not matched to a gene: 8. The germline V gene encodes CDR1 SGDLS and CDR2 YYNGEE. The CDR3 loop spans 16 amino acids. CDR3 loop: CASSPRRLAVTDTQYF. DNA for the CDR3: TGTGCCAGCAGCCCCCGTCGACTAGCGGTCACAGATACGCAGTATTTT.

J is TRBJ2-7 and V is TRBV30, with 7 nucleotides matching TRBD1. CDR3 length: 13 amino acids. Germline CDR1 reads GTSNPN; CDR2 reads SVGIG (reference sequence). V lost 3 bases, J lost 3 bases, and 5 bases stayed unmatched. Here the CDR3 DNA reads TGTGCCTGGAGGACACAGGGGATCTACGAGCAGTACTTC. This codes for CAWRTQGIYEQYF. Combining the CDR3 with reference TRBV30 and TRBJ2-7 gives the whole variable domain SQTIHQWPATLVQPVGSPLSLECTVEGTSNPNLYWYRQAAGRGLQLLFYSVGIGQISSEVPQNLSASRPQDRQFILSSKKLLLSDSGFYLCAWRTQGIYEQYFGPGTRLTVT.

This clone has only a few counts. The chain recombines TRBV7-9 with TRBJ2-7; 15 bases agree with TRBD2. The ends lost 1 base at V and 1 base at J; junction bases unmatched: 5. Germline V gene sequence: CDR1 SEHNR, CDR2 FQNEAQ (reference sequence). The length of the CDR3 is 18 residues. The CDR3 region is CASSLGTSGRAISYEQYF. In DNA, the CDR3 is TGTGCCAGCAGCTTAGGGACTAGCGGGAGGGCAATTTCCTACGAGCAGTACTTC.

J is TRBJ2-5 and V is TRBV7-9, with 8 bases aligning to TRBD1. The CDR3 runs 14 residues. Looked up from germline, CDR1 is SEHNR and CDR2 is FQNEAQ (reference sequence). V shed 3 bases, J shed 5 bases, and the junction held 5 bases outside the gene matches. In nucleotides, the CDR3 is TGTGCCAGCAGCTTCACAGGGGGGAGGGAGACCCAGTACTTC. Protein product: CASSFTGGRETQYF. Together with reference TRBV7-9 and TRBJ2-5, the CDR3 gives the full variable domain: DTGVSQNPRHKITKRGQNVTFRCDPISEHNRLYWYRQTLGQGPEFLTYFQNEAQLEKSRLLSDRFSAERPKGSFSTLEIQRTEQGDSAMYLCASSFTGGRETQYFGPGTRLLVL.

This rearrangement joins TRBV5-1 to TRBJ2-1, with D maybe TRBD2 (7 bases). Trimming took off 0 bases at V and 1 base at J, with 11 bases between the two ends. This CDR3 contains 16 residues. Germline CDR1 SGHRS, CDR2 YFSETQ. DNA of the CDR3: TGCGCCAGCAGCTTGGCCGGGGGGCAATCCTACAATGAGCAGTTCTTC. It codes for CASSLAGGQSYNEQFF.

This chain connects TRBV5-1 to TRBJ2-1, with 8 nucleotides matching TRBD1. CDR3 length: 17 amino acids. V shed 4 bases, J shed 3 bases, and the junction held 12 bases outside the gene matches. Germline loops: CDR1 SGHRS, CDR2 YFSETQ. The CDR3 coding sequence is TGCGCCAGCAGCCCAGTGTTGAGGACAGGGAACTACAATGAGCAGTTCTTC. Protein product: CASSPVLRTGNYNEQFF.

J is TRBJ2-7 and V is TRBV15; 8 bases map to TRBD2. The ends lost 1 base at V and 8 bases at J; junction bases unmatched: 10. The CDR3 runs to 15 residues. Germline V gene lookup returns CDR1 LNHNV and CDR2 YYDKDF (reference sequence). CDR3 bases: TGTGCCACCAGCAGAGCTGGCGGGAGGCCAAATAAGCAGTACTTC. This sequence encodes CATSRAGGRPNKQYF. The complete variable domain, with remaining parts taken from reference TRBV15 and TRBJ2-7, reads DAMVIQNPRYQVTQFGKPVTLSCSQTLNHNVMYWYQQKSSQAPKLLFHYYDKDFNNEADTPDNFQSRRPNTSFCFLDIRSPGLGDTAMYLCATSRAGGRPNKQYFGPGTRLTVT.

The rearrangement uses TRBV15 and TRBJ1-3; D gene ambiguous. V was trimmed by 3 bases and J by 0 bases, leaving 3 bases between them. The V gene's germline CDR1 is LNHNV and CDR2 YYDKDF (reference sequence). The CDR3 contains 13 residues. DNA for the CDR3: TGTGCCACCAGCAGCGGCTCTGGAAACACCATATATTTT. Its protein is CATSSGSGNTIYF. The entire variable domain, with the rest obtained from reference TRBV15 and TRBJ1-3, is as follows: DAMVIQNPRYQVTQFGKPVTLSCSQTLNHNVMYWYQQKSSQAPKLLFHYYDKDFNNEADTPDNFQSRRPNTSFCFLDIRSPGLGDTAMYLCATSSGSGNTIYFGEGSWLTVV.

The chain has TRBV6-5 and TRBJ2-1, with 8 bases that match TRBD2. CDR3 length: 14 amino acids. The ends lost 5 bases at V and 7 bases at J; junction bases unmatched: 7. The germline CDR1 and CDR2 sequences are MNHEY and SVGAGI. The CDR3 DNA follows: TGTGCCAGCAGTCCCCCGGGACTAGAAAATGAGCAGTTCTTC. Its protein is CASSPPGLENEQFF.